This entry lists 13 T cell receptor beta chains sequenced from one sample in a study of OX40 agonist ivuxolimab in advanced cancers. Sequencing was performed with immunoSEQ multiplex PCR; in TCRdb, only in-frame clones are kept and a portion is missing. Among roughly 48,000 clones listed, about 86% were seen once. The specimen was CD4+ or CD8+ T cells sorted from blood, collected in a trial of the OX40 agonist ivuxolimab. The receptor source for this set is an adult with an advanced solid tumor such as melanoma, head and neck, liver or kidney cancer.

The genes are TRBV6-1 and TRBJ2-7; D possibly uses TRBD1 or TRBD2 (7 bases each). CDR1 and CDR2 (germline): MNHNS, SASEGT. Trimming took 6 bases from V and 5 from J, leaving 17 bases between them. The CDR3 runs to 14 residues. The CDR3 bases are TGTGCCAGCAGACACTCAGGGGGGGTTAACGAGCAGTACTTC. It encodes CASRHSGGVNEQYF.

This clone was picked up one time. The chain carries TRBV19 and TRBJ1-1, with a weak D call TRBD1 (5 bases). With 1 base removed from V and 6 bases from J, the gap between germline ends came to 9 bases. In germline, CDR1 is LNHDA, CDR2 SQIVND (reference sequence). The CDR3 runs 13 residues. CDR3 region: CASSIVGEAEAFF. The CDR3, as DNA: TGTGCCAGTAGTATAGTAGGGGAGGCTGAAGCTTTCTTT.

This clone has only one observation. J is TRBJ2-7 and V is TRBV5-5, with TRBD1 matching 11 bases. Trimming took 3 bases from V and 2 from J; bases not matched to a gene: 7. CDR3 length: 16 residues. Germline V gene data show CDR1 as SGHKS and CDR2 as YYEKEE (reference sequence). The CDR3 DNA is TGTGCCAGCAGCTACGGACAGGGGGCGAACGCCTACGAGCAGTACTTC. Its translation: CASSYGQGANAYEQYF.

The chain employs TRBV6-1 and TRBJ1-4; weak D call: TRBD1 (5 bases). V was clipped by 8 bases and J by 6 bases, with 16 bases between them. In germline, CDR1 is MNHNS, CDR2 SASEGT. This CDR3 has 14 amino acids. The CDR3 spells CASDSGGIYEKLFF. CDR3 coding DNA: TGTGCCAGCGATTCCGGGGGTATTTATGAAAAACTGTTTTTT.

The chain is built from TRBV6-1 and TRBJ2-3, with a weak D call TRBD1 (6 bases). V dropped 6 bases and J dropped 3 bases, with 13 bases sitting between them. The germline CDR1 and CDR2 sequences are MNHNS and SASEGT. The length of the CDR3 is 14 residues. The CDR3 DNA is TGTGCCAGCAGGCCGGGACATGGGACAGATACGCAGTATTTT. This codes for CASRPGHGTDTQYF.

The chain combines TRBV5-1 with TRBJ2-7; 8 positions agree with TRBD2. Germline V gene data show CDR1 as SGHRS and CDR2 as YFSETQ. The junction had 2 bases not matched to a gene; V was cut back by 0 bases and J by 0 bases. CDR3 length equals 15 residues. As DNA, the CDR3 is TGCGCCAGCAGCTTGGTGCGGGGGGCCTCCTACGAGCAGTACTTC. Translated: CASSLVRGASYEQYF.

J is TRBJ2-2 and V is TRBV28; D gene ambiguous. Germline V gene data show CDR1 as MDHEN and CDR2 as SYDVKM. The V end lost 4 bases, the J end lost 7 bases, and 7 bases lay between the germline ends. CDR3 length equals 12 residues. The CDR3 DNA follows: TGTGCCAGCAGTTCACCTATCGGGGAGCTGTTTTTT. Its translation: CASSSPIGELFF.

The chain joins TRBV10-3 to TRBJ2-7, with D maybe TRBD1 (5 bases). Germline CDR1 reads ENHRY; CDR2 reads SYGVKD. Trimming left V 4 bases short and J 6 bases short, with 10 bases between. The CDR3 loop spans 12 amino acids. CDR3 DNA sequence: TGTGCCATCAGTGTTTCAGGGTTCGAGCAGTACTTC. Its protein is CAISVSGFEQYF.

CDR3 sequence: CASSITSGTDTQYF. The CDR3, as DNA: TGTGCCAGTAGTATAACTAGCGGCACAGATACGCAGTATTTT. The rearrangement joins TRBV19 to TRBJ2-3; 7 bases map to TRBD2. The CDR3 runs 14 residues. Germline V gene lookup returns CDR1 LNHDA and CDR2 SQIVND (reference sequence). Trimming took 2 bases from V and 1 from J; bases not matched to a gene: 0.

This rearrangement joins TRBV10-2 to TRBJ1-1; a possible D gene is TRBD1 (5 bases). Germline V CDR1 and CDR2: WSHSY, SAAADI. The CDR3 is 13 amino acids. Trimming took 7 bases from V and 5 from J, leaving 14 bases between them. The CDR3 coding sequence is TGCGCCAGCAAGGGGCAGGCAGGGACTGAAGCTTTCTTT. Translation: CASKGQAGTEAFF.

The J gene is TRBJ2-3, the V gene TRBV10-3; 9 positions match TRBD1. The CDR3 totals 14 residues. The V gene end was trimmed by 7 bases and the J gene end by 4 bases; junction bases not matched to a gene: 6. The germline gives CDR1 ENHRY, CDR2 SYGVKD. In nucleotides, the CDR3 is TGTGCCATCAAAGGGGACAGGGAGGCAGATACGCAGTATTTT. Translation gives CAIKGDREADTQYF.

The chain links TRBV5-6 to TRBJ1-6, with 8 bases that match TRBD1. Per germline, CDR1 SGHDT and CDR2 YYEEEE. CDR3 size: 16 residues. Germline trimming cut 5 bases from V and 5 bases from J; bases unmatched to any gene: 9. CDR3 loop: CASSPTGTGNNSPLHF. The DNA for the CDR3 is TGTGCCAGCAGTCCCACGGGGACAGGCAATAATTCACCCCTCCACTTT.

The V call is TRBV6-6, the J call TRBJ2-5, with 8 bases matching TRBD1. CDR1 and CDR2 from the germline V gene are MNHNY and SVGAGI (reference sequence). V lost 6 bases, J lost 4 bases, and 10 bases stayed unmatched. The CDR3 loop spans 15 amino acids. CDR3 sequence reads: CASSRRTGPGETQYF. As DNA, the CDR3 is TGTGCCAGCAGCCGACGGACAGGGCCGGGAGAGACCCAGTACTTC.